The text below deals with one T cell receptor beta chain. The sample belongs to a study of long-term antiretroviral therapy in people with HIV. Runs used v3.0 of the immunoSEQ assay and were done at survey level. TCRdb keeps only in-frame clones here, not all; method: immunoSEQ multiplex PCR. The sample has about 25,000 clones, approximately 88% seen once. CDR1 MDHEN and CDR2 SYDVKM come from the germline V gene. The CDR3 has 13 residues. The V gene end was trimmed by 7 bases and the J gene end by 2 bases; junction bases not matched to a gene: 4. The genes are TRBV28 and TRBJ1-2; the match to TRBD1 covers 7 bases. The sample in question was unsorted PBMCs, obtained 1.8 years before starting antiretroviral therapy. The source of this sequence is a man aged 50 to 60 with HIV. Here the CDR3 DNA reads TGTGCCAGCACCTCACAGGGGAACTATGGCTACACCTTC. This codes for CASTSQGNYGYTF.